This T cell receptor beta chain appears in the sequencing data of a study of T cell responses to AZD1222 COVID-19 vaccine. This clone occurred once. V lost 1 base, J lost 4 bases, and 17 bases lay in between. CDR1 and CDR2 from the germline V gene are SGDLS and YYNGEE. The CDR3 is 17 amino acids. Generated by immunoSEQ multiplex PCR, the TCRdb table keeps only in-frame clones and is missing some. The sample shows about 97,000 clones, around 86% of them seen only once. The V call is TRBV9, the J call TRBJ2-2; D gene unclear. This TCR came from an adult in good health. The sequences come from peripheral blood, collected on day 0 of AZD1222 vaccination. CDR3 sequence (DNA): TGTGCCAGCAGCGTATCGGTTGGCGGCGCGGTCACCGGGGAGCTGTTTTTT. Translating it yields CASSVSVGGAVTGELFF.